This TCR beta chain stems from a study of blood T cell repertoires in COVID-19. Study-level background: Material from acute and convalescent COVID-19 was sourced from the United States, Italy and Spain. PBMCs, B-cell-depleted T cells, or T cells provided the cDNA or gDNA that made up the material.

As handled by the study authors: Amplified reference gene primers provided the basis for estimating nucleated cell counts. The assay was immunoSEQ multiplex PCR, and TCRdb's table has in-frame clones only and misses some. The V and J calls and clone size were taken over from that table, and D and trimming were inferred from the DNA. The sample has about 240,000 clones, approximately 80% seen once. The V segment lost 6 bases and the J segment 1 base; nucleotides outside the gene matches: 2. This CDR3 comprises 14 residues. Germline CDR1 ENHRY, CDR2 SYGVKD. This clone appeared once. J is TRBJ1-1 and V is TRBV10-3; the match to TRBD1 covers 10 bases. This sequence was found in a woman at least 80 years old with acute or convalescent COVID-19. Sequencing input: peripheral blood. In DNA, the CDR3 is TGTGCCATCAGGGGGACAGGGGAGAACACTGAAGCTTTCTTT. It translates to CAIRGTGENTEAFF.